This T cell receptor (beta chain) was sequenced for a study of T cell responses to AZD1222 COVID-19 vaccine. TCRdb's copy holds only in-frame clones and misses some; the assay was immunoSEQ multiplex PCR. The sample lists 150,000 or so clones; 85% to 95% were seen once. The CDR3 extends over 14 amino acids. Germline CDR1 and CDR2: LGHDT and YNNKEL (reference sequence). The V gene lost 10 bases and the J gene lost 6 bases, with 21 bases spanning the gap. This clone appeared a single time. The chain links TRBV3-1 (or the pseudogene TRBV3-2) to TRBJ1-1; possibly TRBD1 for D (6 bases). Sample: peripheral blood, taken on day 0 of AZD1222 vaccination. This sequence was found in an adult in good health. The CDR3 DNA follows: TGTGCCACCACGGGGGCCGAGGGGCTGGCTGAAGCTTTCTTT. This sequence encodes CATTGAEGLAEAFF.